A single sample gave rise to the 21 T cell receptor beta chains below, sequenced in a study of post-analysis software for immune sequencing data. Unique molecular identifiers were present in the TCR beta cDNA libraries. From the PCR reads, TCRdb called clonotypes with MiXCR, one entry per CDR3 protein. The sample shows roughly 600,000 distinct CDR3 sequences, roughly 46% of them seen only once. Points from the study as a whole: TRBV5-6, TRBV5-1 and TRBV20-1 were among several TRBV segments more frequent in patients than controls.

Antigen specificity for these receptors is unknown. The sequenced material came from blood. Receptor source: a girl aged 5 to 17 with multiple sclerosis.

This clonotype was observed a handful of times. The genes are TRBV24-1 and TRBJ2-3; 7 bases are a match to TRBD1. Germline V gene sequence: CDR1 KGHDR, CDR2 SFDVKD. The CDR3 consists of 17 residues. After removal of 4 bases from V and 6 bases from J, the junction contained 15 bases not matched to a gene. The CDR3 DNA reads TGTGCCACCAGTGACCGGACGAGGACAGGTGAAGGCGATACGCAGTATTTT. It translates to CATSDRTRTGEGDTQYF.

The V and J genes are TRBV12-3 or TRBV12-4 and TRBJ2-1, with D unresolved. V lost 7 bases, J lost 3 bases, and 16 bases lay in between. This CDR3 contains 15 residues. The CDR3 nucleotides read TGTGCCAGCATTGGTCGCTCCAGACTCTACAATGAGCAGTTCTTC. Its translation is CASIGRSRLYNEQFF.

This chain connects TRBV9 to TRBJ2-7; no reliable D call. The germline gives CDR1 SGDLS, CDR2 YYNGEE. This CDR3 has 14 residues. The V gene lost 0 bases and the J gene lost 4 bases, with 11 bases spanning the gap. The CDR3 coding sequence is TGTGCCAGCAGCGTAGCTGGCCAGAATTACGAGCAGTACTTC. Translating gives CASSVAGQNYEQYF.

Turning to this clonotype: At one end the junction does not follow the germline gene, possibly because of a read error. The gene calls are TRBV7-6 and TRBJ2-7, with D perhaps matching TRBD1 (6 bases). Germline loops: CDR1 SGHVS, CDR2 FNYEAQ. This CDR3 comprises 14 residues. The CDR3 nucleotides are TGTGCCAGCAGTTTAGAAATTACAGGGCTTGAGCAGTACTTC. The encoded protein is CASSLEITGLEQYF.

The V call is TRBV20-1, the J call TRBJ1-2, with 11 bases identical to TRBD1. The CDR3 is 14 residues long. V dropped 6 bases and J dropped 6; count of bases not matched to a gene: 9. Germline assignment: CDR1 DFQATT and CDR2 SNEGSKA (reference sequence). CDR3: CSALGQGAVDGYTF. For the CDR3, the DNA is TGCAGTGCCCTCGGACAGGGGGCAGTCGATGGCTACACCTTC.

The chain uses TRBV7-8 and TRBJ2-1, with D possibly called TRBD1 or TRBD2 (6 bases each). The CDR3 has 12 amino acids. The V and J ends lost 4 bases and 11 bases respectively, with 12 bases between them. Per the germline V gene, CDR1 is SGHVS and CDR2 is FQNEAQ. CDR3 amino acids: CASSSRGEKQFF. The CDR3 DNA reads as TGTGCCAGCAGCTCAAGGGGGGAGAAGCAGTTCTTC.

The gene calls are TRBV10-3 and TRBJ2-7; D possibly corresponds to TRBD1 (6 bases). V was clipped by 3 bases and J by 6 bases, with 18 bases between them. Germline CDR1 reads ENHRY; CDR2 reads SYGVKD. The CDR3 sequence is 15 residues long. CDR3 nucleotides: TGTGCCATCAGTGACCATGGGGGCCGAGGTCTCGAGCAGTACTTC. This encodes CAISDHGGRGLEQYF.

With regard to this clonotype: One end of the junction does not line up with germline, which may come from a read error. The V gene is TRBV7-7, the J gene TRBJ2-7; D gene ambiguous. The germline V gene encodes CDR1 SSHAT and CDR2 FNYEAQ (reference sequence). CDR3 length: 11 amino acids. The CDR3 spells CASSPRWEQYF. In DNA, the CDR3 is TGTGCTAGCAGCCCAAGATGGGAGCAGTACTTC.

This clonotype was detected a few times. The chain combines TRBV10-3 with TRBJ2-7; 13 nucleotides align to TRBD2. From germline, CDR1 is ENHRY and CDR2 SYGVKD. Unmatched junction bases numbered 7, after V lost 6 bases and J lost 2 bases. The length of the CDR3 is 16 residues. This CDR3 is CAIRATGTSGTYEQYF. CDR3 nucleotide sequence: TGTGCCATCAGGGCTACCGGGACTAGCGGGACCTACGAGCAGTACTTC.

The rearrangement links TRBV6-5 to TRBJ1-1; D is possibly TRBD1 (5 bases). The germline V gene encodes CDR1 MNHEY and CDR2 SVGAGI. The CDR3 is made up of 12 amino acids. V lost 8 bases and J lost 4, with 11 bases in between. The CDR3 DNA sequence: TGTGCCAGCCGCGTGGGGGGCACTGAAGCTTTCTTT. Protein product: CASRVGGTEAFF.

This clonotype was counted a few times. The chain's CDR3 is CASSVGSTSGRTDTQYF. CDR3 coding DNA: TGTGCCAGCAGCGTAGGGTCGACTAGCGGGAGAACAGATACGCAGTATTTT. V gene TRBV9 combines with J gene TRBJ2-3; 12 positions match TRBD2. Germline V gene data show CDR1 as SGDLS and CDR2 as YYNGEE. This CDR3 spans 17 amino acids. The junction had 5 bases not matched to a gene; V was cut back by 0 bases and J by 3 bases. Full variable domain (outside the CDR3, taken from reference TRBV9 and TRBJ2-3): DSGVTQTPKHLITATGQRVTLRCSPRSGDLSVYWYQQSLDQGLQFLIQYYNGEERAKGNILERFSAQQFPDLHSELNLSSLELGDSALYFCASSVGSTSGRTDTQYFGPGTRLTVL.

This clonotype was seen just once. The chain combines TRBV30 with TRBJ1-2; 7 nucleotides match TRBD1. Losses at the gene ends were 0 bases for V and 3 bases for J; bases not matched to a gene: 1. This CDR3 contains 13 residues. Germline V gene data show CDR1 as GTSNPN and CDR2 as SVGIG (reference sequence). CDR3 nucleotides: TGTGCCTGGAGTGTGACAGGGTACTATGGCTACACCTTC. Protein: CAWSVTGYYGYTF.

The rearrangement uses TRBV6-5 and TRBJ1-5; D is uncertain. In germline, CDR1 is MNHEY, CDR2 SVGAGI. Trimming took 6 bases from V and 6 from J, leaving 18 bases between them. This CDR3 is built from 15 residues. The DNA of the CDR3 is TGTGCCAGCAGCTCTTCAGCCCGCGTCGGTCAGCCCCAGCATTTT. Protein sequence: CASSSSARVGQPQHF.

For this clonotype: The germline gene is not matched at one end of the junction; a read error may be the cause. The chain is built from TRBV10-3 and TRBJ2-3, with D possibly TRBD2 on 6 matching bases. The CDR3 runs to 16 residues. The germline V gene encodes CDR1 ENHRY and CDR2 SYGVKD. The CDR3 DNA is TGTGCCACCAGTCTGGATATAGCGGAATCCACAGATACGCAGTATTTT. This codes for CATSLDIAESTDTQYF.

The chain combines TRBV5-1 with TRBJ2-1; D possibly corresponds to TRBD2 (6 bases). CDR1 and CDR2 (germline): SGHRS, YFSETQ. V lost 5 bases to trimming and J lost 10 bases, with 19 bases between them. The CDR3 covers 14 residues. DNA of the CDR3: TGCGCCAGCAGTCCCACCGGGAGCCTGGGGGAGCAGTTCTTC. It codes for CASSPTGSLGEQFF.

This chain joins TRBV14 and TRBJ1-1, with D hard to call. Germline V gives CDR1 SGHDN, CDR2 FVKESK. The CDR3 is 15 amino acids. V was cut by 1 base and J by 1 base, with 10 bases left in between. The CDR3 sequence: CASSQVEGGNTEAFF. The CDR3 nucleotides read TGTGCCAGCAGCCAAGTCGAGGGTGGGAACACTGAAGCTTTCTTT.

A few counts support this clonotype. The rearrangement joins TRBV5-1 to TRBJ2-1; D remains ambiguous. The CDR3 covers 12 residues. Trimming removed 0 bases at V and 7 bases at J, with 5 bases between. Germline-derived CDR1 and CDR2 are SGHRS and YFSETQ. Written as DNA, the CDR3 is TGCGCCAGCAGCTTGGAAGAAAATGAGCAGTTCTTC. Protein product: CASSLEENEQFF.

This clonotype was picked up a small number of times. The gene calls are TRBV5-6 and TRBJ2-4; no definite D call. Per the germline V gene, CDR1 is SGHDT and CDR2 is YYEEEE. The CDR3 sequence is 15 residues long. V lost 0 bases, J lost 1 base, and 8 bases lay in between. The CDR3 spells CASSLGGIAKNIQYF. Here the CDR3 DNA reads TGTGCCAGCAGCTTGGGAGGAATTGCCAAAAACATTCAGTACTTC. The whole variable domain, filled in from reference TRBV5-6 and TRBJ2-4, reads DAGVTQSPTHLIKTRGQQVTLRCSPKSGHDTVSWYQQALGQGPQFIFQYYEEEERQRGNFPDRFSGHQFPNYSSELNVNALLLGDSALYLCASSLGGIAKNIQYFGAGTRLSVL.

In its sample, this clonotype was seen a few times. The chain is built from TRBV20-1 and TRBJ2-7, with D tentatively TRBD1 or TRBD2 (6 bases each). From germline, CDR1 is DFQATT and CDR2 SNEGSKA (reference sequence). The V and J ends lost 6 bases and 5 bases respectively, with 17 bases between them. The CDR3 runs 13 residues. The DNA for the CDR3 is TGCAGTGCAGGGGGAGGTTCAGGTCACGAGCAGTACTTC. Protein: CSAGGGSGHEQYF.

The genes are TRBV2 and TRBJ1-2, with 7 positions matching TRBD1. Losses at the gene ends were 7 bases for V and 3 bases for J; bases not matched to a gene: 2. The germline V gene has CDR1 SNHLY and CDR2 FYNNEI. This CDR3 is built from 12 residues. The chain's CDR3 is CASTQGDYGYTF. The DNA of the CDR3 is TGTGCCAGCACCCAGGGGGACTATGGCTACACCTTC.

This clonotype was counted many times. The chain combines TRBV12-3 or TRBV12-4 with TRBJ2-5, with unresolved D. The CDR3 extends over 11 amino acids. The V end lost 3 bases, the J end lost 5 bases, and 4 bases lay between the germline ends. The CDR3, as DNA: TGTGCCAGCAGTTTGATGGAGACCCAGTACTTC. The encoded protein is CASSLMETQYF.